This entry concerns a single T cell receptor (beta chain). The target antigen is unknown. The data originate from a study of shared clonotypes between healthy human individuals. The overall study: Three plates were used per donor for CD4 naive, three for CD4 memory, two for CD8 naive and one for CD8 memory.

Findings and limits, study-wide: Incompleteness in sorted-subset sequencing, despite large depth, was shown by rarefaction. Few donors restricted represented genetic and exposure-history diversity.

This table comes from immunoSEQ multiplex PCR, and its TCRdb copy is limited to in-frame clones, with some not included. The sample holds 1.5 million to 2.5 million clones, approximately 95% seen once. Naive CD8 cells comprised CD45RO-negative, CCR7-positively selected cells, excluding terminally differentiated effector memory CD45RA+ cells. The specimen sequenced was naive CD8+ T cells sorted from blood. The clonotype comes from a man aged 18 to 35 in good health.

The CDR3 loop is CASSEGAGGVYGYTF. The CDR3 nucleotides read TGTGCCAGCAGTGAAGGGGCAGGGGGCGTCTATGGCTACACCTTC. The V call is TRBV6-1, the J call TRBJ1-2; 8 nucleotides agree with TRBD1. The CDR3 is made up of 15 amino acids. Germline CDR1 and CDR2: MNHNS and SASEGT. V lost 1 base and J lost 4; bases outside the gene matches: 5.